Given below is one T cell receptor beta chain in context. Regarding time point: newly diagnosed GD, antithyroid drugs for less than 3 months. Following extraction of RNA from PBMCs, that RNA was used to make the TCR library. The patients were drawn from one endocrinology department in Xi'an, China. This entry is derived from a study of regulatory T cells in long-lasting Graves disease. With iRepertoire HTBI primers and Arm-PCR of CDR3 regions, TCR beta libraries were built. Authors' data handling: The samples yielded about 63 TRBV and some 15 TRBJ segments. MiXCR was run by TCRdb on the multiplex PCR reads, yielding one entry per CDR3 protein. The V and J calls, along with clone size, are taken from TCRdb and not from the paper's own processing. Found here are 350,000 to 550,000 distinct CDR3 sequences, about 16% of them singletons; the top ten hold over 15%. The germline gives CDR1 SQVTM, CDR2 ANQGSEA. Unmatched junction bases numbered 8, after V lost 0 bases and J lost 3 bases. This CDR3 has 17 amino acids.

The same specimen was also included in a second study, on T cells in Graves' hyperthyroidism and ophthalmopathy. As reported in that work: RT-PCR in the first round (using the HTBI primer set) targeted the TCR CDR3.

The sequence was collected from a young woman with Graves disease. This chain joins TRBV29-1 and TRBJ1-2; 12 nucleotides line up with TRBD1. The sample in question was peripheral blood mononuclear cells (PBMCs), obtained at new diagnosis, from a patient treated with antithyroid drugs. The CDR3 reads CSVEDPGTGGDYYGYTF. As DNA, the CDR3 is TGCAGCGTTGAAGATCCAGGGACAGGGGGCGATTACTATGGCTACACCTTC. The full variable domain, completed using reference TRBV29-1 and TRBJ1-2, is SAVISQKPSRDICQRGTSLTIQCQVDSQVTMMFWYRQQPGQSLTLIATANQGSEATYESGFVIDKFPISRPNLTFSTLTVSNMSPEDSSIYLCSVEDPGTGGDYYGYTFGSGTRLTVV.